Each of the 22 T cell receptor beta chains below was sequenced from the same sample in a study of fetal regulatory T cell absence and autoimmunity. Here immunoSEQ multiplex PCR was the method, and the copy in TCRdb shows in-frame clones only, minus some. The sample shows around 100,000 clones, 60% to 80% of them seen only once. Sequenced material: pancreas tissue. The receptors were sampled from a male donor with IPEX syndrome.

This chain's CDR3 is CASSSAPGQGNSPLHF. In nucleotides, the CDR3 is TGTGCCAGTAGTTCAGCGCCGGGACAGGGGAATTCACCCCTCCACTTT. The V and J genes are TRBV19 and TRBJ1-6; TRBD1 matches at 10 bases. This CDR3 has 16 amino acids. Germline values: CDR1 LNHDA, CDR2 SQIVND (reference sequence). The J segment lost 7 bases and the V segment lost 5 bases, leaving 8 bases of the junction unmatched.

This clone appeared a single time. The chain is built from TRBV19 and TRBJ1-5; D is ambiguous. V shed 3 bases and J shed 0 bases, with 9 bases lying between them. CDR3 length: 15 residues. In germline, CDR1 is LNHDA, CDR2 SQIVND (reference sequence). The CDR3 coding sequence is TGTGCCAGTAGTATGAGGCACGGTAGCAATCAGCCCCAGCATTTT. Its protein is CASSMRHGSNQPQHF.

The chain carries TRBV27 and TRBJ2-1; 14 nucleotides align to TRBD2. V shed 4 bases and J 9 bases; nucleotides not matched to a gene: 2. This CDR3 spans 14 amino acids. CDR1 MNHEY and CDR2 SMNVEV come from the germline V gene (reference sequence). CDR3 DNA: TGTGCCAGCAGTTGGACTAGCGGGGGGTTTGAGCAGTTCTTC. As protein: CASSWTSGGFEQFF.

This clone has more than one count but fewer than ten. The CDR3, as DNA: TGTGCCAGCAGATCCGGGACAGCCTATGGCTACACCTTC. This translates into CASRSGTAYGYTF. The chain is built from TRBV28 and TRBJ1-2, with 7 bases aligning to TRBD1. V lost 6 bases to trimming and J lost 4 bases; unmatched junction nucleotides: 5. The CDR3 is 13 amino acids. CDR1 and CDR2 (germline): MDHEN, SYDVKM.

The rearrangement joins TRBV11-2 to TRBJ2-7; 12 nucleotides align to TRBD2. Looked up from germline, CDR1 is SGHAT and CDR2 is FQNNGV. The junction had 0 bases not matched to a gene; V was cut back by 1 base and J by 2 bases. The CDR3 totals 15 residues. The CDR3 loop is CASSLGTSGAYEQYF. The CDR3 DNA is TGTGCCAGCAGCTTAGGGACTAGCGGGGCCTACGAGCAGTACTTC.

The rearrangement joins TRBV6-6 to TRBJ2-5; possibly TRBD2 for D (5 bases). The CDR3 totals 14 residues. Looked up from germline, CDR1 is MNHNY and CDR2 is SVGAGI (reference sequence). The V end lost 5 bases, the J end lost 2 bases, and 12 bases lay between the germline ends. The CDR3: CASSLTRLQETQYF. CDR3 in DNA: TGTGCCAGCAGTCTAACTAGATTACAAGAGACCCAGTACTTC.

Concerning this clone itself: Distinct nucleotide sequences in the sample also encode this CDR3. The genes are TRBV5-1 and TRBJ1-3; the match to TRBD1 covers 10 bases. CDR1 is SGHRS, CDR2 YFSETQ, per germline. With V trimmed by 0 bases and J by 3 bases, 3 bases remained unmatched. The CDR3 is made up of 16 amino acids. CDR3 region: CASSLAGQGFGNTIYF. As DNA, the CDR3 is TGCGCCAGCAGCTTGGCGGGACAGGGGTTTGGAAACACCATATATTTT. Using reference TRBV5-1 and TRBJ1-3 for the parts outside the CDR3, the full variable domain is KAGVTQTPRYLIKTRGQQVTLSCSPISGHRSVSWYQQTPGQGLQFLFEYFSETQRNKGNFPGRFSGRQFSNSRSEMNVSTLELGDSALYLCASSLAGQGFGNTIYFGEGSWLTVV.

The chain recombines TRBV27 with TRBJ2-7; possible D gene TRBD1, 5 bases. The germline V gene encodes CDR1 MNHEY and CDR2 SMNVEV (reference sequence). The length of the CDR3 is 14 residues. Trimming stripped 3 bases from V and 4 bases from J, with 13 bases between. CDR3 in amino acids: CASSFQGAVYEQYF. Here the CDR3 DNA reads TGTGCCAGCAGTTTCCAGGGCGCAGTATACGAGCAGTACTTC.

The genes are TRBV7-8 and TRBJ1-6, with 7 bases aligning to TRBD1. The CDR3 contains 17 residues. CDR1 and CDR2 (germline): SGHVS, FQNEAQ. Trimming took 0 bases from V and 13 from J; bases not matched to a gene: 15. The CDR3 is CASSLAGDRENGGPLHF. CDR3 DNA sequence: TGTGCCAGCAGCTTAGCGGGCGACAGGGAGAATGGGGGGCCCCTCCACTTT. Drawing the rest from reference TRBV7-8 and TRBJ1-6, the complete variable domain is GAGVSQSPRYKVAKRGQDVALRCDPISGHVSLFWYQQALGQGPEFLTYFQNEAQLDKSGLPSDRFFAERPEGSVSTLKIQRTQQEDSAVYLCASSLAGDRENGGPLHFGNGTRLTVT.

V usage is TRBV7-2 and J usage is TRBJ1-2; D is ambiguous. V was cut by 6 bases and J by 7 bases, with 18 bases left in between. The CDR3 contains 14 residues. Germline CDR1 SGHTA, CDR2 FQGNSA. The CDR3 nucleotides read TGTGCCAGCAGAGCTAGCGGGCAGCTTGGTGGCTACACCTTC. Translation: CASRASGQLGGYTF.

The chain couples TRBV19 to TRBJ2-7; 7 nucleotides line up with TRBD2. CDR3 size: 12 residues. The germline V gene has CDR1 LNHDA and CDR2 SQIVND (reference sequence). The J segment lost 5 bases and the V segment lost 2 bases, leaving 0 bases of the junction unmatched. CDR3 amino acids: CASSILADEQYF. CDR3 DNA: TGTGCCAGTAGTATACTAGCGGACGAGCAGTACTTC. Combining the CDR3 with reference TRBV19 and TRBJ2-7 gives the whole variable domain DGGITQSPKYLFRKEGQNVTLSCEQNLNHDAMYWYRQDPGQGLRLIYYSQIVNDFQKGDIAEGYSVSREKKESFPLTVTSAQKNPTAFYLCASSILADEQYFGPGTRLTVT.

The V and J genes are TRBV11-2 and TRBJ2-5; TRBD2 is a possible D gene (6 bases). V was pared by 0 bases and J by 4 bases, with 15 bases between. The CDR3 contains 16 residues. Germline CDR1 is SGHAT and CDR2 is FQNNGV. The CDR3 sequence: CASSLDRQGGRETQYF. CDR3 sequence (DNA): TGTGCCAGCAGCTTAGATCGCCAGGGAGGACGAGAGACCCAGTACTTC.

This chain links TRBV9 with TRBJ1-2; D gene unclear. V lost 0 bases and J lost 0, with 9 bases in between. From germline, CDR1 is SGDLS and CDR2 YYNGEE. The CDR3 loop spans 15 amino acids. The CDR3 DNA reads as TGTGCCAGCAGCGTAGCCCTTACAGCTAACTATGGCTACACCTTC. Its translation is CASSVALTANYGYTF.

This clone was observed once. The rearrangement joins TRBV5-5 to TRBJ1-2; D gene uncertain. The length of the CDR3 is 15 residues. From germline, CDR1 is SGHKS and CDR2 YYEKEE (reference sequence). Trimming pared 0 bases from V and 4 bases from J, leaving 13 bases between. Here the CDR3 reads CASSLGPGPSYGYTF. The CDR3 DNA follows: TGTGCCAGCAGCTTGGGCCCAGGACCGTCCTATGGCTACACCTTC.

The DNA for the CDR3 is TGTGCCAGCAGTCCGGGACGCATAGGCTACGAGCAGTACTTC. This sequence encodes CASSPGRIGYEQYF. The V gene is TRBV6-6, the J gene TRBJ2-7, with D tentatively TRBD1 or TRBD2 (5 bases each). Trimming left V 5 bases short and J 3 bases short, with 14 bases between. This CDR3 is built from 14 residues. The germline V gene has CDR1 MNHNY and CDR2 SVGAGI (reference sequence).

This sequence joins TRBV6-1 and TRBJ1-2; no clear D. This CDR3 contains 15 residues. Germline-derived CDR1 and CDR2 are MNHNS and SASEGT. Trimming shortened V by 6 bases and J by 0 bases, and 14 bases separated the two germline ends. The CDR3 sequence is CASSLSRVSNYGYTF. The CDR3 DNA reads TGTGCCAGCAGCCTCAGCAGAGTTTCTAACTATGGCTACACCTTC.

This chain links TRBV2 with TRBJ2-3; D ambiguous. In germline, CDR1 is SNHLY, CDR2 FYNNEI. The CDR3 has 13 residues. V lost 6 bases and J lost 4, with 11 bases in between. For the CDR3, the DNA is TGTGCCAGCAGCGTAAATCCCGCAGATACGCAGTATTTT. This gives the protein CASSVNPADTQYF.

The CDR3 DNA reads TGTGCCAGCAGCTTACGACAGGGGGGCTACGAGCAGTACTTC. As protein: CASSLRQGGYEQYF. The chain couples TRBV5-5 to TRBJ2-7; 9 nucleotides align to TRBD1. CDR1 and CDR2 (germline): SGHKS, YYEKEE (reference sequence). This CDR3 comprises 14 residues. The trim removed 2 bases at V and 3 bases at J, leaving 3 bases unmatched.

The chain recombines TRBV19 with TRBJ1-2; D possibly corresponds to TRBD1 (6 bases). V shed 3 bases and J shed 2 bases, with 19 bases lying between them. The length of the CDR3 is 17 residues. Germline CDR1 and CDR2: LNHDA and SQIVND (reference sequence). The CDR3 DNA sequence: TGTGCCAGTAGTATCGCTAATACAGGGTTTTCAAACTATGGCTACACCTTC. Protein: CASSIANTGFSNYGYTF.

The V gene is TRBV9, the J gene TRBJ2-3; 13 positions match TRBD2. The V and J ends lost 0 bases and 8 bases, in that order; junction bases with no gene match: 6. Germline V gives CDR1 SGDLS, CDR2 YYNGEE. The CDR3 is made up of 16 amino acids. The CDR3 loop reads CASSVALGLAGSTQYF. CDR3 DNA sequence: TGTGCCAGCAGCGTAGCCCTGGGACTAGCGGGGAGTACGCAGTATTTT. Complete variable domain (other parts from reference TRBV9 and TRBJ2-3): DSGVTQTPKHLITATGQRVTLRCSPRSGDLSVYWYQQSLDQGLQFLIQYYNGEERAKGNILERFSAQQFPDLHSELNLSSLELGDSALYFCASSVALGLAGSTQYFGPGTRLTVL.

The J gene is TRBJ1-3, the V gene TRBV30; D unresolved. The CDR3 has 13 residues. Trimming took off 3 bases at V and 2 bases at J, with 8 bases between the two ends. Germline-derived CDR1 and CDR2 are GTSNPN and SVGIG (reference sequence). CDR3 coding DNA: TGTGCCTGGAGAGAAAGAGCTGGAAACACCATATATTTT. The encoded protein is CAWRERAGNTIYF.

This clone appeared a few times. The chain uses TRBV10-3 and TRBJ1-5; D not certain. Germline CDR1 ENHRY, CDR2 SYGVKD. This CDR3 region has 12 residues. Between the trimmed V and J ends, which lost 2 bases and 7 bases, there was a span of 6 bases. The CDR3 is CAISEGSQPQHF. For the CDR3, the DNA is TGTGCCATCAGTGAGGGGAGCCAGCCCCAGCATTTT.